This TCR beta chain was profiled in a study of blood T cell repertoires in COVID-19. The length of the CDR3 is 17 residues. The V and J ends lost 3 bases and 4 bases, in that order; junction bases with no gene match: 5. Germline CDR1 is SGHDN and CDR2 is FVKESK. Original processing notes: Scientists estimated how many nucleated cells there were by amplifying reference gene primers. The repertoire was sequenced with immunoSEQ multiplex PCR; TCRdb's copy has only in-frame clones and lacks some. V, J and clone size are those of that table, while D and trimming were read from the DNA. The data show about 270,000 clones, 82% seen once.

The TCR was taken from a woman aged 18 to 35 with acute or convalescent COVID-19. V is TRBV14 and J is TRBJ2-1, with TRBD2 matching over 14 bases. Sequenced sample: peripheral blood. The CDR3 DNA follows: TGTGCCAGCAGCCACCGACTAGCGGGAGGGCCTTACAATGAGCAGTTCTTC. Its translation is CASSHRLAGGPYNEQFF.